Below, one T cell receptor beta chain is given with its context. What it binds is not known. The 5'RACE template-switching step produced TCR cDNA and added a universal primer site and UMIs. Using its own MiXCR run on the 5' RACE reads, TCRdb lists one record per CDR3 protein. The table includes some 390,000 distinct CDR3 sequences, over 5% detected once. The data were obtained in a study of T cells after yellow fever vaccination. Findings and caveats of the study: Post-booster repertoires contained most primary-vaccination clones again (approximately 95% CD4, around 88% CD8).

Germline values: CDR1 DFQATT, CDR2 SNEGSKA (reference sequence). The CDR3 is 16 residues long. Trimming removed 0 bases from V and 8 bases from J; junction bases left unmatched: 12. The starting material was PBMCs, obtained 5 days after the yellow fever booster vaccination. V usage is TRBV20-1 and J usage is TRBJ2-1; 8 bases map to TRBD2. This TCR was recovered from a man aged 30-40 years who received the YFV17D yellow fever vaccine. CDR3 DNA sequence: TGCAGTGCTAGAGATCTCGGGGGACTAGGAGGGTATGAGCAGTTCTTC. Translation: CSARDLGGLGGYEQFF.